This T cell receptor beta chain was sequenced during a study of cytomegalovirus exposure and HLA in healthy donors. Some clones are missing from TCRdb's copy, which holds only in-frame ones; the method was immunoSEQ multiplex PCR. The sample consists of more than 45,000 clones, 90% to 95% of them appearing once. CDR1 SGHTA and CDR2 FQGTGA come from the germline V gene. V dropped 5 bases and J dropped 2 bases, with 18 bases sitting between them. This CDR3 contains 16 residues. This rearrangement joins TRBV7-3 to TRBJ2-5, with D maybe TRBD2 (5 bases). The sequence was collected from a woman in her thirties in good health and CMV-seronegative. Sequencing used PBMCs. CDR3 sequence (DNA): TGTGCCAGCAGCCCGTGGCGGGCGGAAGCACAAGAGACCCAGTACTTC. Translating gives CASSPWRAEAQETQYF.